The rows below give T cell receptor beta chains drawn from one sample of a study of graft-versus-host responses after intestinal transplantation. Generated by immunoSEQ multiplex PCR, the TCRdb table keeps only in-frame clones and is missing some. The sample records more than 10,000 clones, roughly 93% being singletons. The sample here was PBMCs, taken 1032 days after intestinal transplantation. The receptor set was obtained from a human patient who received an intestinal transplant, so some T cells may come from the graft donor. Each CDR3 is given with its conserved first and last residue. The order of the fields is V gene, D gene, clone size, J gene, CDR3 protein, CDR3 DNA. The D gene is left open where the match is weak. Clone size is stated in some rows and not others, as once, few, many or a class when expanded.

V gene: TRBV7-3; D gene: .; clone size: .; J gene: TRBJ2-7; CDR3 protein: CASSLRAGPYEQYF; CDR3 DNA: TGTGCCAGCAGCCTTCGGGCCGGTCCCTACGAGCAGTACTTC
V gene: TRBV6-1; D gene: .; clone size: .; J gene: TRBJ2-3; CDR3 protein: CASNQRGLGDTQYF; CDR3 DNA: TGTGCCAGCAATCAAAGGGGGTTGGGAGATACGCAGTATTTT
V gene: TRBV7-8; D gene: TRBD1; clone size: .; J gene: TRBJ1-2; CDR3 protein: CASSMGTGRNGYTF; CDR3 DNA: TGTGCCAGCAGCATGGGGACAGGGAGGAATGGCTACACCTTC
V gene: TRBV19; D gene: .; clone size: .; J gene: TRBJ1-1; CDR3 protein: CASSVSGTEAFF; CDR3 DNA: TGTGCCAGTAGTGTGTCGGGGACTGAAGCTTTCTTT
V gene: TRBV11-2; D gene: TRBD2; clone size: .; J gene: TRBJ2-3; CDR3 protein: CASSPSFGGATDTQYF; CDR3 DNA: TGTGCCAGCAGCCCGAGCTTCGGGGGGGCCACAGATACGCAGTATTTT
V gene: TRBV5-4; D gene: TRBD1; clone size: once; J gene: TRBJ1-4; CDR3 protein: CASRLTGVGEKLFF; CDR3 DNA: TGTGCCAGCAGACTCACAGGGGTTGGCGAAAAACTGTTTTTT
V gene: TRBV7-2; D gene: .; clone size: .; J gene: TRBJ2-7; CDR3 protein: CASSPSAYEQYF; CDR3 DNA: TGTGCCAGCAGCCCCTCGGCCTACGAGCAGTACTTC
V gene: TRBV6-5; D gene: .; clone size: .; J gene: TRBJ1-1; CDR3 protein: CASSYFTGDTEAFF; CDR3 DNA: TGTGCCAGCAGTTATTTTACAGGAGACACTGAAGCTTTCTTT
V gene: TRBV7-2; D gene: .; clone size: .; J gene: TRBJ2-7; CDR3 protein: CASSPDSTRGQYF; CDR3 DNA: TGTGCCAGCAGCCCGGACTCGACTCGGGGGCAGTACTTC
V gene: TRBV2; D gene: .; clone size: .; J gene: TRBJ1-2; CDR3 protein: CASTQGTSNYGYTF; CDR3 DNA: TGTGCCAGCACCCAGGGGACCTCTAACTATGGCTACACCTTC
V gene: TRBV7-2; D gene: .; clone size: once; J gene: TRBJ1-6; CDR3 protein: CASSPQVGYNSPLHF; CDR3 DNA: TGTGCCAGCAGCCCCCAGGTGGGTTATAATTCACCCCTCCACTTT
V gene: TRBV6-6; D gene: .; clone size: .; J gene: TRBJ1-6; CDR3 protein: CASSYSGRDVSPLHF; CDR3 DNA: TGTGCCAGCAGTTACTCCGGCAGGGATGTTTCACCCCTCCACTTT
V gene: TRBV6-1; D gene: .; clone size: .; J gene: TRBJ1-1; CDR3 protein: CASSEWWEGNTEAFF; CDR3 DNA: TGTGCCAGCAGTGAATGGTGGGAGGGGAACACTGAAGCTTTCTTT
V gene: TRBV6-1; D gene: TRBD2; clone size: .; J gene: TRBJ2-1; CDR3 protein: CATRTRRDNEQFF; CDR3 DNA: TGTGCCACCCGGACTAGACGGGACAATGAGCAGTTCTTC
V gene: TRBV25-1; D gene: .; clone size: .; J gene: TRBJ1-5; CDR3 protein: CASTTQGKHSNQPQHF; CDR3 DNA: TGTGCCAGCACCACACAGGGAAAACATAGCAATCAGCCCCAGCATTTT
V gene: TRBV11-3; D gene: TRBD2; clone size: .; J gene: TRBJ2-4; CDR3 protein: CASSLAGRAGDIQYF; CDR3 DNA: TGTGCCAGCAGCTTAGCAGGGCGGGCGGGGGACATTCAGTACTTC
V gene: TRBV6-5; D gene: .; clone size: .; J gene: TRBJ1-5; CDR3 protein: CASSSGGNQPQHF; CDR3 DNA: TGTGCCAGCAGTTCCGGGGGCAATCAGCCCCAGCATTTT
V gene: TRBV27; D gene: .; clone size: .; J gene: TRBJ1-4; CDR3 protein: CASSLFRSTNEKLFF; CDR3 DNA: TGTGCCAGCAGTTTATTCAGGTCAACTAATGAAAAACTGTTTTTT
V gene: TRBV4-1; D gene: TRBD1; clone size: .; J gene: TRBJ1-4; CDR3 protein: CASSPRTGGGEKLFF; CDR3 DNA: TGCGCCAGCAGCCCGCGGACAGGCGGGGGTGAAAAACTGTTTTTT
V gene: TRBV5-1; D gene: .; clone size: .; J gene: TRBJ2-2; CDR3 protein: CASSLEVGSGELFF; CDR3 DNA: TGCGCCAGCAGCTTGGAGGTGGGGTCCGGGGAGCTGTTTTTT
V gene: TRBV5-6; D gene: TRBD2; clone size: .; J gene: TRBJ2-3; CDR3 protein: CASASSGGATDTQYF; CDR3 DNA: TGTGCCAGCGCGAGTAGCGGGGGGGCCACAGATACGCAGTATTTT
V gene: TRBV6-9; D gene: .; clone size: once; J gene: TRBJ1-2; CDR3 protein: CASSYMSARGYTF; CDR3 DNA: TGTGCCAGCAGTTACATGTCAGCCCGGGGCTACACCTTC
V gene: TRBV6-6; D gene: .; clone size: .; J gene: TRBJ1-2; CDR3 protein: CASLWNGYTF; CDR3 DNA: TGTGCCAGCCTCTGGAATGGCTACACCTTC
V gene: TRBV19; D gene: .; clone size: .; J gene: TRBJ2-1; CDR3 protein: CASSMGGLTHNEQFF; CDR3 DNA: TGTGCCAGTAGTATGGGAGGTCTGACACACAATGAGCAGTTCTTC
V gene: TRBV6-6; D gene: .; clone size: .; J gene: TRBJ1-1; CDR3 protein: CASSRGGAVEAFF; CDR3 DNA: TGTGCCAGCAGTAGGGGAGGGGCCGTGGAAGCTTTCTTT
V gene: TRBV2; D gene: .; clone size: .; J gene: TRBJ2-7; CDR3 protein: CASSEAGSGPLYEQYF; CDR3 DNA: TGTGCCAGCAGTGAAGCTGGTTCGGGGCCCCTCTACGAGCAGTACTTC